In this sample, the clone carrying this T cell receptor beta chain turned up a few times. Its antigen is unidentified. The sample belongs to a study of T-cell reconstitution after alpha-beta-depleted transplantation in children. Findings and caveats of the study: The study traced high day-60 TCRbeta diversity in some patients to surviving recipient T cells and thymic progenitors.

Researchers prepared the TCRbeta library using unique molecular identifiers, the study reports. TCRdb redid the calling of the PCR reads with MiXCR, one entry per CDR3 protein. The profile shows roughly 310,000 distinct CDR3 sequences, 23% of them singletons. This CDR3 contains 15 residues. V was cut by 7 bases and J by 4 bases, with 17 bases left in between. This TCR came from a male patient younger than 18 who had a stem cell transplant for acute lymphoblastic leukemia, so the T cells may come from the graft donor. The sequences come from PBMCs, mostly from graft donor cells, collected 180 days after TCRalphabeta/CD19-depleted stem cell transplant. The gene calls are TRBV12-3 or TRBV12-4 and TRBJ1-5, with a weak D call TRBD1 (6 bases). The DNA of the CDR3 is TGTGCCAGCACTCTGGCACAGGGAGTGAATCAGCCCCAGCATTTT. Its protein product is CASTLAQGVNQPQHF.